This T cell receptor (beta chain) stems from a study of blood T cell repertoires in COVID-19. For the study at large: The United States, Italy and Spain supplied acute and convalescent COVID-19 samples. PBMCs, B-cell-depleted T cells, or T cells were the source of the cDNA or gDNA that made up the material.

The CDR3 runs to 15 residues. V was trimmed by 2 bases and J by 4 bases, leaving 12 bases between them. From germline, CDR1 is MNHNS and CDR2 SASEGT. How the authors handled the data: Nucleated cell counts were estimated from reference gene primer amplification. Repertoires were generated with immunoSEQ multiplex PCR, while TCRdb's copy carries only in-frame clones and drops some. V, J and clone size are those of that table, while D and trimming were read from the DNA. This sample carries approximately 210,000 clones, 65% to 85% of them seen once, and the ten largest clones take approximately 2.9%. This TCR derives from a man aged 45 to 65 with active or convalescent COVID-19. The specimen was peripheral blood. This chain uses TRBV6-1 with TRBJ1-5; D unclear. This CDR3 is CASSESGLGNQPQHF. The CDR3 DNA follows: TGTGCCAGCAGTGAATCAGGACTTGGGAATCAGCCCCAGCATTTT.